This TCR beta chain was captured by sequencing in a study of blood T cell repertoires in COVID-19 (dated by TCRdb to about 2020). Study-level background: Samples from collaborators originated in the United States, Italy and Spain and spanned both the acute and convalescent phases of COVID-19. The repertoires were released in a freely available public database meant as a resource for research on the immune response to SARS-CoV-2. Subjects who had been exposed to COVID-19, were actively infected with it, or had recovered from it provided the deeply sampled blood TCRbeta repertoires that made up the dataset. The material from the prospective study consisted of cDNA or gDNA derived from T cells, B-cell-depleted T cells, or PBMCs. HLA class I and class II types, where available, came from metadata supplied by the sample provider rather than from assay-based typing. The sample metadata nearly always contained a de-identified subject ID, COVID-19 status, age in years and sex. The samples were drawn from two sources: the first 160 participants of the ongoing ImmuneRACE study, and 1,254 subjects contributed by 6 global collaborators.

In the germline V gene (reference sequence), CDR1 corresponds to LNHDA and CDR2 to SQIVND. The CDR3, from cysteine to phenylalanine, totals 15 residues. The only DNA kept is the CDR3, 45 bases in frame from the first base. Ends trimmed: V by 7 bases, J by 0 bases; bases unmatched to a gene: 6. Study-wide conclusions, independent of this receptor: The amount of clinical and demographic metadata varied by source and participant and was provided uncurated.

Participants in the prospective study were enrolled through a virtual design, were aged about 18 to 100 years, and lived in 24 United States geographic areas. To assign participants to cohorts, the prospective study relied on clinical history that participants themselves reported in a screening survey and a study questionnaire. For ImmuneRACE Cohort 3, a participant was defined as recovered based on two consecutive negative NP/OP PCR tests, clearance by a healthcare professional, or resolution of symptoms. In the prospective study, whole blood, serum and a nasopharyngeal or oropharyngeal swab were collected from each participant by mobile phlebotomists. Participants in the prospective study had the option to provide additional blood draws and questionnaires over a roughly 2-month period. Blood samples from the prospective study were shipped frozen or at room temperature prior to DNA extraction.

A remark on this clone: Its antigen is unknown. Per-base qualities were not stored, and no clone one base away is much larger.

The immunoSEQ Assay, a bias-controlled multiplex PCR, was used to amplify TCRbeta CDR3 regions from genomic DNA. In the paper's pipeline: The number of nucleated cells in each sample was estimated from the amplification of reference gene primers within the assay. To quantify the absolute abundance of each unique TCRbeta CDR3 rearrangement, sequence reads were collapsed and filtered. For each sample, productive Simpson clonality was calculated as the square root of Simpson's diversity index over productive rearrangements. In TCRdb, the immuneACCESS table is reduced to in-frame sequences with V and J assigned. These tables do not hold every clone; where another copy was compared, an unresolved V gene accounts for under half, and the others remain unexplained. V, J and clone size are those of that table, while D and trimming were read from the DNA. Across this sample there are some 210,000 clones, with roughly four fifths seen only once. The top ten clonotypes cover about 10% of the sample.

The chain employs TRBV19 and TRBJ1-3; 7 bases in between match TRBD1. The TCR comes from a middle-aged man who had recovered from COVID-19. The sample taken for sequencing was PBMCs or T cells enriched from blood (not recorded which). The CDR3 loop reads CASIGDRYSGNTIYF. The bases are TGTGCCAGTATAGGGGACAGATACTCTGGAAACACCATATATTTT.